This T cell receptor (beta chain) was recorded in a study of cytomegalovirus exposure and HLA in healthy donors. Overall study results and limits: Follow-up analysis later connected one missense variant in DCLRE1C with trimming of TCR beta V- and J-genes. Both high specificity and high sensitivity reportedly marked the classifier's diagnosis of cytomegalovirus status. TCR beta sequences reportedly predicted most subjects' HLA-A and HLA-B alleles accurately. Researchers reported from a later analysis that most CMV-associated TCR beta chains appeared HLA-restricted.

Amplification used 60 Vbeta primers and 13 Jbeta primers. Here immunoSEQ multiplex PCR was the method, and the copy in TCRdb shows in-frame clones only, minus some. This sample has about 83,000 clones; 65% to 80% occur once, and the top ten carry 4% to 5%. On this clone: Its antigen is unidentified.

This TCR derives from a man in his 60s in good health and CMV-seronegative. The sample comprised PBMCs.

This CDR3 is CASSPGWVSQGYQETQYF. In nucleotides, the CDR3 is TGTGCCAGCAGCCCCGGATGGGTGTCTCAGGGTTACCAAGAGACCCAGTACTTC. The chain combines TRBV11-2 with TRBJ2-5, with a weak D call TRBD1 (5 bases). The CDR3 is 18 residues long. The V and J ends lost 5 bases and 0 bases respectively, with 22 bases between them. Germline-derived CDR1 and CDR2 are SGHAT and FQNNGV.